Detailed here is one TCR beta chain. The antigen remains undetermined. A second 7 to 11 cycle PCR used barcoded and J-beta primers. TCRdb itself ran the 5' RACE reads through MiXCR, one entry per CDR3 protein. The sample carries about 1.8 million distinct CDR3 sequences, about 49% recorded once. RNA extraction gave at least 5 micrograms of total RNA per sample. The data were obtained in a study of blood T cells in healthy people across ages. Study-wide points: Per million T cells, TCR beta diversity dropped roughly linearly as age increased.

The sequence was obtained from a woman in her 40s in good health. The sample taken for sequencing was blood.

CDR3 bases: TGTGCCAGCAGTTCCTTTAGGAATTCTGGGGCCAACGTCCTGACTTTC. It specifies CASSSFRNSGANVLTF. The J gene is TRBJ2-6, the V gene TRBV6-2 or TRBV6-3; D not resolved. This CDR3 region has 16 residues. Looked up from germline, CDR1 is MNHEY and CDR2 is SVGEGT. V was pared by 4 bases and J by 1 base, with 11 bases between.